Listed here are 30 T cell receptor beta chains from one sample, sequenced in a study of cytomegalovirus exposure and HLA in healthy donors. In the PCR, 60 Vbeta and 13 Jbeta primers were used. Method: immunoSEQ multiplex PCR; TCRdb's copy keeps in-frame clones and lacks some. The sample holds approximately 160,000 clones; 80% are singletons and the top ten take about 5%. The sample comprised PBMCs. The source is a woman between 50 and 59 years old in good health and CMV-seropositive.

In its sample, this clone was seen once. The chain joins TRBV19 to TRBJ1-1; 9 positions agree with TRBD1. CDR1 and CDR2 (germline): LNHDA, SQIVND (reference sequence). The CDR3 length is 14 residues. The trim removed 7 bases at V and 5 bases at J, leaving 8 bases unmatched. CDR3 sequence reads: CASNPQGAGTEAFF. CDR3 in DNA: TGTGCCAGTAACCCACAGGGGGCAGGGACTGAAGCTTTCTTT.

V is TRBV2 and J is TRBJ1-4, with 9 nucleotides matching TRBD1. Germline V gene lookup returns CDR1 SNHLY and CDR2 FYNNEI. The ends lost 1 base at V and 0 bases at J; junction bases unmatched: 6. This CDR3 comprises 18 residues. This CDR3 is CASSEDRGPLPTNEKLFF. For the CDR3, the DNA is TGTGCCAGCAGTGAAGACAGGGGGCCACTCCCAACTAATGAAAAACTGTTTTTT.

On this clone: Other DNA sequences in this sample translate to the same CDR3. The gene calls are TRBV5-1 and TRBJ2-5, with TRBD2 as a possible D gene (5 bases). Trimming took off 0 bases at V and 2 bases at J, with 8 bases between the two ends. Germline CDR1 and CDR2: SGHRS and YFSETQ. This CDR3 comprises 14 residues. CDR3 in DNA: TGCGCCAGCAGCTTGGGTCGGGGTCAAGAGACCCAGTACTTC. Amino acids: CASSLGRGQETQYF.

This clone was detected a few times. The rearrangement links TRBV27 to TRBJ2-7; 8 bases match TRBD2. Germline values: CDR1 MNHEY, CDR2 SMNVEV (reference sequence). This CDR3 is 13 amino acids long. V dropped 6 bases and J dropped 3; count of bases not matched to a gene: 4. CDR3 DNA: TGTGCCAGCAGAGCGGGGGCGAGCTACGAGCAGTACTTC. Translating it yields CASRAGASYEQYF.

The chain has TRBV11-3 and TRBJ1-1, with D tentatively TRBD1 (5 bases). V lost 8 bases and J 3 bases, leaving 13 bases between the germline ends. CDR1 SGHNT and CDR2 YENEEA come from the germline V gene. There are 13 residues in the CDR3. The CDR3 sequence is CASAGRGDTEAFF. Here the CDR3 DNA reads TGTGCCAGCGCGGGGCGGGGCGACACTGAAGCTTTCTTT.

V usage is TRBV5-5 and J usage is TRBJ2-5; D not resolved. Trimming left V 1 base short and J 1 base short, with 11 bases between. CDR1 and CDR2 (germline): SGHKS, YYEKEE (reference sequence). The CDR3 runs 15 residues. DNA for the CDR3: TGTGCCAGCAGCTTGTTCCTAAGTATCCAAGAGACCCAGTACTTC. This sequence encodes CASSLFLSIQETQYF.

The rearrangement uses TRBV9 and TRBJ1-6; D gene ambiguous. The CDR3 consists of 13 residues. The germline V gene has CDR1 SGDLS and CDR2 YYNGEE. The ends were cut back, 0 bases at V and 10 bases at J, with 8 bases in the middle. The CDR3 protein is CASSVVMGSPLHF. CDR3 DNA sequence: TGTGCCAGCAGCGTAGTAATGGGCTCACCCCTCCACTTT.

The chain recombines TRBV25-1 with TRBJ1-2; D call uncertain. Deletions cut 2 bases from V and 8 bases from J, with 12 bases between. CDR1 is MGHDK and CDR2 is SYGVNS in the germline V gene. The CDR3 totals 13 residues. The chain's CDR3 is CASSEGGQRGYTF. The DNA of the CDR3 is TGTGCCAGCAGTGAAGGAGGCCAAAGGGGCTACACCTTC.

J is TRBJ2-2 and V is TRBV6-1; the D is unclear. The CDR3 consists of 11 residues. The germline CDR1 and CDR2 sequences are MNHNS and SASEGT. Trimming cost V 8 bases and J 6 bases, with 7 bases left between them. The CDR3 reads CASSLAGELFF. Written as DNA, the CDR3 is TGTGCCAGCTCGTTAGCCGGGGAGCTGTTTTTT.

In this sample, this clone turned up a few times. V and J are TRBV19 and TRBJ2-7; 10 nucleotides line up with TRBD1. Germline V CDR1 and CDR2: LNHDA, SQIVND (reference sequence). The CDR3 spans 17 residues. The V gene end was trimmed by 4 bases and the J gene end by 0 bases; junction bases not matched to a gene: 9. This chain's CDR3 is CASSKTRQGANSYEQYF. CDR3 DNA sequence: TGTGCCAGTAGTAAGACCCGACAGGGGGCGAACTCCTACGAGCAGTACTTC. Full variable domain (outside the CDR3, taken from reference TRBV19 and TRBJ2-7): DGGITQSPKYLFRKEGQNVTLSCEQNLNHDAMYWYRQDPGQGLRLIYYSQIVNDFQKGDIAEGYSVSREKKESFPLTVTSAQKNPTAFYLCASSKTRQGANSYEQYFGPGTRLTVT.

J is TRBJ2-7 and V is TRBV21-1; TRBD2 is taken as the D call from the table, unchecked against the DNA. TRBV21-1 is a documented pseudogene. The CDR3 totals 17 residues. For the CDR3, the DNA is TGTGCCAGCAGCAAAGCGCGAAGGTTTTCCAGCGGCCACGAGCAGTACTTC. This codes for CASSKARRFSSGHEQYF.

The chain is built from TRBV5-6 and TRBJ2-7; 10 nucleotides align to TRBD2. In germline, CDR1 is SGHDT, CDR2 YYEEEE. J was trimmed by 3 bases and V by 4 bases; bases with no gene match: 4. The CDR3 loop spans 14 amino acids. CDR3 in amino acids: CASSGGLALYEQYF. DNA for the CDR3: TGTGCCAGCAGCGGGGGACTAGCGCTCTACGAGCAGTACTTC.

This sequence joins TRBV18 and TRBJ1-5; D might be TRBD1 (6 bases). The V and J ends lost 3 bases and 0 bases respectively, with 15 bases between them. The CDR3 runs to 17 residues. Looked up from germline, CDR1 is KGHSH and CDR2 is LQKENI. CDR3 region: CASSPTQTGNSNQPQHF. The CDR3 nucleotides read TGTGCCAGCTCACCGACCCAAACAGGGAATAGCAATCAGCCCCAGCATTTT.

This clone was recorded only once. The J gene is TRBJ1-6, the V gene TRBV4-3, with 7 positions matching TRBD1. With V trimmed by 0 bases and J by 15 bases, 32 bases remained unmatched. CDR3 size: 22 residues. CDR1 is LGHNA, CDR2 YSLEER, per germline. CDR3 residues: CASSQEVMWRPGGPLVDYVLHF. CDR3 sequence (DNA): TGCGCCAGCAGCCAAGAAGTGATGTGGCGCCCAGGGGGACCCTTAGTTGATTACGTCCTCCACTTT.

The chain combines TRBV4-3 with TRBJ2-5; 9 bases align to TRBD1. CDR1 and CDR2 from the germline V gene are LGHNA and YSLEER. With V trimmed by 0 bases and J by 5 bases, 7 bases remained unmatched. The CDR3 is 16 amino acids. The CDR3 coding sequence is TGCGCCAGCAGCCAAGACAGGGGACAGGGAGGCGAGACCCAGTACTTC. Protein: CASSQDRGQGGETQYF.

The chain joins TRBV6-5 to TRBJ2-1; 12 bases match TRBD2. J gave up 5 bases and V 3 bases, and 5 bases lay outside the gene matches. The CDR3 runs to 16 residues. The V gene's germline CDR1 is MNHEY and CDR2 SVGAGI. Written as DNA, the CDR3 is TGTGCCAGCAGTTATAGTACTAGCGGGAGGAACAATGAGCAGTTCTTC. This codes for CASSYSTSGRNNEQFF.

This chain connects TRBV4-3 to TRBJ2-7; TRBD2 matches at 7 bases. The germline V gene has CDR1 LGHNA and CDR2 YSLEER. V lost 0 bases to trimming and J lost 6 bases; unmatched junction nucleotides: 8. This CDR3 contains 15 residues. CDR3 DNA: TGCGCCAGCAGCCAAGATTGGCTAGCGGATAGCGAGCAGTACTTC. Its translation: CASSQDWLADSEQYF.

A few counts support this clone. V usage is TRBV21-1 and J usage is TRBJ2-7; TRBD1 was called by the table and not checked on the DNA. TRBV21-1 is a documented pseudogene. There are 18 residues in the CDR3. CDR3 sequence: CASSKLKTPGQGTYEQYF. For the CDR3, the DNA is TGTGCCAGCAGCAAGTTGAAGACTCCGGGACAGGGGACCTACGAGCAGTACTTC.

J is TRBJ2-3 and V is TRBV18; 9 bases agree with TRBD1. In germline, CDR1 is KGHSH, CDR2 LQKENI. The CDR3 is 15 residues long. The V gene end was trimmed by 2 bases and the J gene end by 9 bases; junction bases not matched to a gene: 9. The CDR3 DNA reads as TGTGCCAGCTCACCAATTGGACAGGGGAAGGGCACGCAGTATTTT. This gives the protein CASSPIGQGKGTQYF. The whole variable domain, remainder taken from reference TRBV18 and TRBJ2-3, is NAGVMQNPRHLVRRRGQEARLRCSPMKGHSHVYWYRQLPEEGLKFMVYLQKENIIDESGMPKERFSAEFPKEGPSILRIQQVVRGDSAAYFCASSPIGQGKGTQYFGPGTRLTVL.

The chain carries TRBV7-2 and TRBJ2-7, with 10 bases lining up with TRBD2. The CDR3 is made up of 14 amino acids. V lost 2 bases and J lost 6; bases outside the gene matches: 4. Germline CDR1 and CDR2: SGHTA and FQGNSA. CDR3 bases: TGTGCCAGCAGCTTATTCCGGACTAGCGGCGAGCAGTACTTC. It codes for CASSLFRTSGEQYF.

For this clone: Other DNA sequences in the same sample also yield this CDR3. The chain couples TRBV19 to TRBJ1-1; the match to TRBD1 covers 8 bases. With V trimmed by 0 bases and J by 5 bases, 5 bases remained unmatched. Germline loops: CDR1 LNHDA, CDR2 SQIVND (reference sequence). The CDR3 runs to 15 residues. CDR3 sequence reads: CASSIDGTGGTEAFF. The CDR3 DNA sequence: TGTGCCAGTAGTATAGATGGTACAGGGGGTACTGAAGCTTTCTTT. Complete variable domain (other parts from reference TRBV19 and TRBJ1-1): DGGITQSPKYLFRKEGQNVTLSCEQNLNHDAMYWYRQDPGQGLRLIYYSQIVNDFQKGDIAEGYSVSREKKESFPLTVTSAQKNPTAFYLCASSIDGTGGTEAFFGQGTRLTVV.

In its sample, this clone was seen once. The genes are TRBV27 and TRBJ2-5, with TRBD2 as a possible D gene (6 bases). The closer fit of TRBJ2-7 to the DNA end suggests the J call may be wrong. Looked up from germline, CDR1 is MNHEY and CDR2 is SMNVEV (reference sequence). This CDR3 is built from 16 residues. For the CDR3, the DNA is TGTGCCAGCAGTGTCAACCGGAGGGGACTCCCCTACGAGCAGTACTTC. It is translated as CASSVNRRGLPYEQYF.

The V call is TRBV27, the J call TRBJ2-5, with 9 bases that match TRBD2. The germline CDR1 and CDR2 sequences are MNHEY and SMNVEV (reference sequence). The CDR3 consists of 11 residues. The CDR3 region has the DNA TGTGCGGCGGGGGGGTTCGAGACCCAGTACTTC. This translates into CAAGGFETQYF.

V usage is TRBV15 and J usage is TRBJ2-7; D gene unclear. In germline, CDR1 is LNHNV, CDR2 YYDKDF (reference sequence). The CDR3 consists of 15 residues. Trimming took 0 bases from V and 0 from J, leaving 9 bases between them. The CDR3 loop reads CATSRDLESSYEQYF. In nucleotides, the CDR3 is TGTGCCACCAGCAGAGATTTAGAGAGCTCCTACGAGCAGTACTTC.

This rearrangement joins TRBV5-1 to TRBJ1-5; TRBD1 might be the D (5 bases). Germline V lookup: CDR1 SGHRS, CDR2 YFSETQ. The CDR3 has 14 residues. The V end was cut by 5 bases, the J end by 3 bases, with 12 bases between. CDR3 protein: CASSPTGDNQPQHF. The DNA of the CDR3 is TGCGCCAGCAGTCCCACAGGAGACAATCAGCCCCAGCATTTT.

CDR3 sequence (DNA): TGTGCCAGCAGCGTAGAGGCAGGGCCGGGCTATGGCTACACCTTC. The encoded protein is CASSVEAGPGYGYTF. This rearrangement joins TRBV9 to TRBJ1-2, with a weak D call TRBD1 (5 bases). Germline values: CDR1 SGDLS, CDR2 YYNGEE. V dropped 0 bases and J dropped 4 bases, with 13 bases sitting between them. This CDR3 region has 15 residues.

The chain joins TRBV30 to TRBJ1-5; 8 bases agree with TRBD1. The CDR3 is 15 residues long. Germline lookup yields CDR1 GTSNPN and CDR2 SVGIG (reference sequence). Trimming cost V 1 base and J 5 bases; bases outside gene matches: 7. CDR3 in DNA: TGTGCCTGGAGTGCCCAGGGGGCGAGGTATCAGCCCCAGCATTTT. This translates into CAWSAQGARYQPQHF.

The chain couples TRBV18 to TRBJ2-2, with D tentatively TRBD1 (6 bases). This CDR3 comprises 15 residues. Germline CDR1 KGHSH, CDR2 LQKENI. Trimming took 3 bases from V and 4 from J, leaving 12 bases between them. The CDR3 region is CASSPQTGITGELFF. CDR3 nucleotide sequence: TGTGCCAGCTCACCGCAGACAGGAATCACCGGGGAGCTGTTTTTT. Looking up the rest from reference TRBV18 and TRBJ2-2 gives the full variable domain: NAGVMQNPRHLVRRRGQEARLRCSPMKGHSHVYWYRQLPEEGLKFMVYLQKENIIDESGMPKERFSAEFPKEGPSILRIQQVVRGDSAAYFCASSPQTGITGELFFGEGSRLTVL.

The chain carries TRBV10-3 and TRBJ2-3, with TRBD2 matching over 8 bases. This CDR3 comprises 16 residues. V gave up 6 bases and J gave up 4 bases; unmatched junction bases: 12. Germline V gene sequence: CDR1 ENHRY, CDR2 SYGVKD. The CDR3 region is CAISLLAGGAPDTQYF. DNA of the CDR3: TGTGCCATCAGCCTTCTGGCCGGGGGGGCACCAGATACGCAGTATTTT.

V is TRBV14 and J is TRBJ2-1, with 10 bases identical to TRBD2. CDR1 SGHDN and CDR2 FVKESK come from the germline V gene. CDR3 length: 16 residues. V lost 4 bases, J lost 2 bases, and 5 bases stayed unmatched. CDR3 in DNA: TGTGCCAGCAGCCGCTTTAGCGGGGGGACCTACAATGAGCAGTTCTTC. The encoded protein is CASSRFSGGTYNEQFF.